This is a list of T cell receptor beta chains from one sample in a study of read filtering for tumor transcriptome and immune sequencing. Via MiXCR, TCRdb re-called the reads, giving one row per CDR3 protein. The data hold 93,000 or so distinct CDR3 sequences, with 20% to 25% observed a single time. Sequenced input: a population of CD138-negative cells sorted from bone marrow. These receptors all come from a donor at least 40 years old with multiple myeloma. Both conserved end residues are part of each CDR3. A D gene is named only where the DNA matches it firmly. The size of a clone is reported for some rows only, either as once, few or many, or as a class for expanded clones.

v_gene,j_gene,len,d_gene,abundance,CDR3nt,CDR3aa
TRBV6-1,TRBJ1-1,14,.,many,TGTGCCAGCAGTCCGTTCGACAGAAGCACTGAAGCTTTCTTT,CASSPFDRSTEAFF
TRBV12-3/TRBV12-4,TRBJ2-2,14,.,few,TGTGCCAGCAGTTTCAGGGCAGGCACCGGGGAGCTGTTTTTT,CASSFRAGTGELFF
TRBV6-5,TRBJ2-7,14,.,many,TGTGCCAGCAGTTATCGGGACTCCTCCTACGAGCAGTACTTC,CASSYRDSSYEQYF
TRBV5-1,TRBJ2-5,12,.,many,TGCGCCAGCAGCTATGGGGGTGAGACCCAGTACTTC,CASSYGGETQYF
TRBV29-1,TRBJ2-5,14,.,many,TGCAGCGTTGGGATACCTCGGGGGCCGGAGACCCAGTACTTC,CSVGIPRGPETQYF
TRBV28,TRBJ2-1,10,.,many,TGTGCCAGTGGAGAAACGACCCAATTCTTC,CASGETTQFF
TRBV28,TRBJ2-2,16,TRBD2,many,TGTGCCAGCAGTATACGTCCGGGGGGGCATACCGGGGAGCTGTTTTTT,CASSIRPGGHTGELFF
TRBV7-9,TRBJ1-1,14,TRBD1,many,TGTGCCAGCAGCTATGGGACAGTTCCGACTGAAGCTTTCTTT,CASSYGTVPTEAFF
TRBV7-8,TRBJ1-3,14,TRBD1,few,TGTGCCAGCAGCCTCGACAGGGTCGGAAACACCATATATTTT,CASSLDRVGNTIYF
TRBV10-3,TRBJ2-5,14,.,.,TGTGCCATCAGTAACGGGGCCCTCCAAGAGACCCAGTACTTC,CAISNGALQETQYF
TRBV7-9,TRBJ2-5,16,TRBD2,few,TGTGCCAGCAGCCCACCGGGACTACTCACAAAAGAGACCCAGTACTTC,CASSPPGLLTKETQYF
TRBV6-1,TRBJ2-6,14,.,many,TGTGCCAGCAGTGTCTCCTCTGGGGCCAACGTCCTGACTTTC,CASSVSSGANVLTF
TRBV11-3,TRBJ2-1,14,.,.,TGTGCCAGCAGCCCAGGGCACACGCACAACGAGCAGTTCTTC,CASSPGHTHNEQFF
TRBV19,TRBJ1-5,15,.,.,TGTGCCAGTAAGCGGCCGGGGGATGGCAATCAGCCCCAGCATTTT,CASKRPGDGNQPQHF
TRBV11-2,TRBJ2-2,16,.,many,TGTGCCAGCAGCTTAGATCTCCTAGCGAACACCGGGGAGCTGTTTTTT,CASSLDLLANTGELFF
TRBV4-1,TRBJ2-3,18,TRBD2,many,TGCGCCAGCAGCCGTGGGCCAGGTGGACGGGGGGGCGCAGATACGCAGTATTTT,CASSRGPGGRGGADTQYF
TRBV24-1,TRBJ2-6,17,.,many,TGTGCCACCAGTGATGGTTCAGGGCACTCTGGGGCCAACGTCCTGACTTTC,CATSDGSGHSGANVLTF
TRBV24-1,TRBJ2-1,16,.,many,TGTGCCACCAGTGATCCCGGACCGAGCTCCTACAATGAGCAGTTCTTC,CATSDPGPSSYNEQFF
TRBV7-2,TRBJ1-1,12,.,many,TGTGCCAGCAGCTTAGAGCGGAAAGGGGCTTTCTTT,CASSLERKGAFF
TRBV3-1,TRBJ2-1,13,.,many,TGTGCCAGCAGCCCCCTCCGGGGGCCTGAGCAGTTCTTC,CASSPLRGPEQFF
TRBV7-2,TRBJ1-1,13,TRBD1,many,TGTGCCAGCAGCTTCGACAGGGGGTATGAAGCTTTCTTT,CASSFDRGYEAFF
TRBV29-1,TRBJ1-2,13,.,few,TGCAGCGTTGAAGATCGACAGCCCTATGGCTACACCTTC,CSVEDRQPYGYTF
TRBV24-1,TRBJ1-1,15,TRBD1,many,TGTGCCACCAGTGACACGACAGGGGGAAACACTGAAGCTTTCTTT,CATSDTTGGNTEAFF
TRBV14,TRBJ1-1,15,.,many,TGTGCCAGCAGCCAAGCTCAGGGGATTTGGACTGAAGCTTTCTTT,CASSQAQGIWTEAFF
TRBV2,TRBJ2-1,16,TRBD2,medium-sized,TGTGCCAGCCTAGGAGCGGGGGGACTCTCCTACAATGAGCAGTTCTTC,CASLGAGGLSYNEQFF
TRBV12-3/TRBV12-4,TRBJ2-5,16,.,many,TGTGCCGAAGTTGGGGGGCGCTACATTGTGGTGGAGACCCAGTACTTC,CAEVGGRYIVVETQYF
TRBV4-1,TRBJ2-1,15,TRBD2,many,TGCGCCAGCAGCCAAGTCGCGGGGGGGCGATGGGAGCAGTTCTTC,CASSQVAGGRWEQFF
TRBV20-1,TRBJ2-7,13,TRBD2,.,TGCAGTGCTAGCCGGGGGGGGTCCTACGAGCAGTACTTC,CSASRGGSYEQYF
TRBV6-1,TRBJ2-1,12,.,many,TGTGCCAGCAGTGAGGGAGCCCCAGCTAAGTTCTTC,CASSEGAPAKFF
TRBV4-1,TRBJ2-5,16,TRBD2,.,TGCGCCAGCAGCCAAGACCTACTAGCGGGTCAAGAGACCCAGTACTTC,CASSQDLLAGQETQYF
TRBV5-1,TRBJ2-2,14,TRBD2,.,TGCGCCAGCATAGCGGGAGGGAACACCGGGGGGCCGTTTTTT,CASIAGGNTGGPFF
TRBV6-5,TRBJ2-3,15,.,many,TGTGCCAGCAGTTACGGAGGGTGGAGGGGAGATACGCAGTATTTT,CASSYGGWRGDTQYF
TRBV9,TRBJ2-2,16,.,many,TGTGCCAGCAGCGGGGGGTGGACGGCGAACACCGGGGAGCTGTTTTTT,CASSGGWTANTGELFF
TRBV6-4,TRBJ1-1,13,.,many,TGTGCCAGCAGTAGGACATTTAACACTGAAGCTTTCTTT,CASSRTFNTEAFF
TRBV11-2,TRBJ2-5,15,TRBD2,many,TGTGCCAGCAGCTTAGGGGCTAGCGGGGTGGAGACCCAGTACTTC,CASSLGASGVETQYF
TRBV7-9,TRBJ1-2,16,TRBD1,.,TGTGCCAGCAGCTCCTACTCGGGACAGGGGAGGAACGGCTACACCTTC,CASSSYSGQGRNGYTF
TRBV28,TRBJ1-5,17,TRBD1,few,TGTGCCAGCAGCCAAACAGGACAGGGGGTTAGCAATCAGCCCCAGCATTTT,CASSQTGQGVSNQPQHF
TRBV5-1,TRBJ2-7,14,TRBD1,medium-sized,TGCGCCAGCACTAAGGGGACAGGGTTGCCCGAGCAGTACTTC,CASTKGTGLPEQYF
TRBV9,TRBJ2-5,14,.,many,TGTGCCAGCAGCGTAGCACAGTTCCGGGAGACCCAGTACTTC,CASSVAQFRETQYF
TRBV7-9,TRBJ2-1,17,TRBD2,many,TGTGCCAGCAGCCAAGGACTAGCGGGGGGTAACTACAATGAGCAGTTCTTC,CASSQGLAGGNYNEQFF
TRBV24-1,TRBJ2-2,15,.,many,TGTGCCACCAGTGATTCCCTGGGCGAGGCCGGGGAGCTGTTTTTT,CATSDSLGEAGELFF
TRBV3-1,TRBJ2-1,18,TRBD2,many,TGTGCCAGCAGCTCGAGCAGCGGGGTTCGCCACTCCTACAATGAGCAGTTCTTC,CASSSSSGVRHSYNEQFF
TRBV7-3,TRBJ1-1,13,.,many,TGTGCCAGCAGCGCTGGTCCGAACACTGAAGCTTTCTTT,CASSAGPNTEAFF
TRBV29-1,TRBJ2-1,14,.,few,TGCAGCGTGTCTCGTTCGTCGGGATGGGATGAGCAGTTCTTC,CSVSRSSGWDEQFF
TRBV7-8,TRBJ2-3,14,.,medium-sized,TGTGCCAGCAGCCGACGTCCATACCAGGATACGCAGTATTTT,CASSRRPYQDTQYF
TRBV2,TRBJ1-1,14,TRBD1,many,TGTGCCAGAACAATAACAGGGGCGAACACTGAAGCTTTCTTT,CARTITGANTEAFF
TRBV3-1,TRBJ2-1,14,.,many,TGTGCCAGCGGAGGGGGCGGCTCCTACAATGAGCAGTTCTTC,CASGGGGSYNEQFF
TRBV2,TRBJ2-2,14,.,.,TGTGCCAGCAGGGTTGCGAGAAACACCGGGGAGCGGTTTTTT,CASRVARNTGERFF
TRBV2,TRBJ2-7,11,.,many,TGTGCCAGTACGACCCAATACGAGCAGTACTTC,CASTTQYEQYF
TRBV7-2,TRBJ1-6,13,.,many,TGTGCCAGCAGCCCCATTTGGGATTCACCCCTCCACTTT,CASSPIWDSPLHF
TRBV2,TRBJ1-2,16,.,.,TGTGCCACCATTAGTTCTGGGGTCGCTCCGAACTATGGCTACACCTTC,CATISSGVAPNYGYTF
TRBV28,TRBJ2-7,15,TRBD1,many,TGTGCCAGCAGTTTAGGGACAGGCAACTCCTACGAGCAGTACTTC,CASSLGTGNSYEQYF